This TCR beta chain stems from a study of OX40 agonist ivuxolimab in advanced cancers. About the research overall: Ivuxolimab is a fully human IgG2 antibody that activates OX40 (CD134). Study-wide results and limits: Clones of CD4+ and CD8+ blood T cells grew by week 6 at doses of 0.1 to 3.0 mg/kg.

Worth noting for this clone: The target antigen is unknown.

Data came from immunoSEQ multiplex PCR; TCRdb stores just in-frame clones and leaves some out. The data show tens of thousands of clones, 86% seen once. Germline CDR1 is MNHEY and CDR2 is SMNVEV (reference sequence). The CDR3 contains 16 residues. V shed 3 bases and J shed 5 bases, with 19 bases lying between them. V usage is TRBV27 and J usage is TRBJ2-5; maybe TRBD2 (5 bases). The receptor was derived from an adult with an advanced solid tumor such as melanoma, head and neck, liver or kidney cancer. Here the sequenced sample was CD4+ or CD8+ T cells sorted from blood, taken in a trial of the OX40 agonist ivuxolimab. The CDR3 loop reads CASSFLPGGSEETQYF. Written as DNA, the CDR3 is TGTGCCAGCAGTTTTCTGCCAGGAGGTTCGGAGGAGACCCAGTACTTC.